A selection of T cell receptor beta chains follows, all from one sample in a study of T cell repertoires in cytomegalovirus infection. TCRdb reprocessed the reads with MiXCR, giving one entry per CDR3 protein. Of a few hundred thousand distinct CDR3 sequences listed, approximately 40% are singletons. Their specific antigens are unknown. The sequencing used cultured PBMCs, collected from culture after CMV antigen stimulation. The source of these receptors is a human donor in good health (CMV status not recorded). Some clones in this sample may be carry-over from other donors' samples. The CDR3 runs from the conserved cysteine through the conserved F or W.

CASSQDGGQGATVYGYTF,TRBJ1-2,TRBV4-3
CASSERTGLPYEQYF,TRBJ2-7,TRBV6-1
CASAGYRTGELFF,TRBJ2-2,TRBV2
CASSESRGSYNEQFF,TRBJ2-1,TRBV7-2
CASSLEAPRGHNEQFF,TRBJ2-1,TRBV7-2
CASSLQGEGGYQETQYF,TRBJ2-5,TRBV12-3/TRBV12-4
CASSLDAGTDTQYF,TRBJ2-3,TRBV12-3/TRBV12-4
CAISESAENYGYTF,TRBJ1-2,TRBV10-3
CASSRTGAAYEQYF,TRBJ2-7,TRBV7-6
CASSPRFSSYEQYF,TRBJ2-7,TRBV11-2
CASSTSGGSSEQYF,TRBJ2-7,TRBV5-6
CSAPRQGTGNQPQHF,TRBJ1-5,TRBV20-1
CASRRLGVGDSYNSPLHF,TRBJ1-6,TRBV4-1
CASSFVLSPSNEQFF,TRBJ2-1,TRBV7-9
CASQTSGRSYNEQFF,TRBJ2-1,TRBV6-2/TRBV6-3
CASSFEAGDEQFF,TRBJ2-1,TRBV7-2
CASSTEPPPWGGTDTQYF,TRBJ2-3,TRBV5-1
CASSLALAGSEDTQYF,TRBJ2-3,TRBV7-8
CASDPPRLAGVPYNEQFF,TRBJ2-1,TRBV28
CASSQGLPRLNPGNEQFF,TRBJ2-1,TRBV14
CATQMDRRGGNQPQHF,TRBJ1-5,TRBV19
CASSLRSETEAFF,TRBJ1-1,TRBV4-3
CASSIMGTSGDEQYF,TRBJ2-7,TRBV28
CASSDSGGRIHEQYF,TRBJ2-7,TRBV7-3
CAISSAMHPEAFF,TRBJ1-1,TRBV10-3
CASSLETGEKLFF,TRBJ1-4,TRBV7-6
CASRGVGTQYF,TRBJ2-5,TRBV7-4
CASSQDRGGGYEQYF,TRBJ2-7,TRBV4-2
CASRRLAETADTQYF,TRBJ2-3,TRBV2
CASSEYPGTAKETQYF,TRBJ2-5,TRBV6-1
CASTPGVNYGYTF,TRBJ1-2,TRBV4-3
CASSLGASGSFDEQFF,TRBJ2-1,TRBV4-1
CASSRAGTDNQPQHF,TRBJ1-5,TRBV7-2
CASKGAKNIQYF,TRBJ2-4,TRBV28
CASSARASGRLGTDTQYF,TRBJ2-3,TRBV12-3/TRBV12-4
CSARALAGGGEQFF,TRBJ2-1,TRBV20-1
CATSSGVAEAFF,TRBJ1-1,TRBV19
CSASPQTGYYGYTF,TRBJ1-2,TRBV20-1
CASTRGGAPTQYF,TRBJ2-5,TRBV7-2
CASSLGQGALSNQPQHF,TRBJ1-5,TRBV11-2
CASSGDSNEQFF,TRBJ2-1,TRBV2
CASSQDLIGQGSDEQFF,TRBJ2-1,TRBV4-3
CSASTQASREQYF,TRBJ2-7,TRBV20-1
CAISESGTGYIDEQYF,TRBJ2-7,TRBV10-3
CASSLSGAGGPIDEQFF,TRBJ2-1,TRBV7-8
CASSQDQRGEQFF,TRBJ2-1,TRBV4-3
CASSPDRVKIAGGGYEQYF,TRBJ2-7,TRBV7-8
CASSLGWRGRHTGELFF,TRBJ2-2,TRBV7-2
CASSLITSPLHF,TRBJ1-6,TRBV28
CASSLTLRAEQYF,TRBJ2-7,TRBV11-2
CASSLSVATDTQYF,TRBJ2-3,TRBV7-9
CASSVRGGGGDNYNEQFF,TRBJ2-1,TRBV12-3/TRBV12-4
CASSRGNNQPQHF,TRBJ1-5,TRBV6-2/TRBV6-3
CASRYPGSQELTDTVQPQHF,TRBJ1-5,TRBV7-4
CASSWKGQATDTQYF,TRBJ2-3,TRBV7-6
CASSHRSGRDGELFF,TRBJ2-2,TRBV4-1
CASSELGLRSTDTQYF,TRBJ2-3,TRBV2
CASSGDPGEQFF,TRBJ2-1,TRBV12-3/TRBV12-4
CATSQGWNEQFF,TRBJ2-1,TRBV12-5
CASRPAGKAGNTIYF,TRBJ1-3,TRBV27